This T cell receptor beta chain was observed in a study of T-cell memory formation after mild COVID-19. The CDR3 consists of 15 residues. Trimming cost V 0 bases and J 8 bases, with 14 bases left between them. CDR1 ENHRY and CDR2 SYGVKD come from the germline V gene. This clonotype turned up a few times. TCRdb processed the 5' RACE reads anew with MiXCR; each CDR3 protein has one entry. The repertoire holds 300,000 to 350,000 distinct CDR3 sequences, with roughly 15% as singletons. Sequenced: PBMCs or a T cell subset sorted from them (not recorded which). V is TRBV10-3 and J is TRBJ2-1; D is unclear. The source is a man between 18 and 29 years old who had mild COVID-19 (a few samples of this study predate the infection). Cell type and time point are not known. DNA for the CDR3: TGTGCCATCAGTGAGTCGAGTGTTGATGGGGATGAGCAGTTCTTC. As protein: CAISESSVDGDEQFF.